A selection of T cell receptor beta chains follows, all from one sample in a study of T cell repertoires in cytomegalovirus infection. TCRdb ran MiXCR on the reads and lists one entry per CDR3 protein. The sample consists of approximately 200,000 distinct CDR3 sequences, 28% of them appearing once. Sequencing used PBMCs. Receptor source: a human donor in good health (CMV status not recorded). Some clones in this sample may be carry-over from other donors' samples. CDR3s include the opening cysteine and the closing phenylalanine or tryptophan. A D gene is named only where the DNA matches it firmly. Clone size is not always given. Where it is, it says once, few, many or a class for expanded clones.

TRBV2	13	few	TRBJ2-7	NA	TGTGCCAGCAGCGTCGACAGGACCTACGAGCAGTACTTC	CASSVDRTYEQYF
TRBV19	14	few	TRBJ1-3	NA	TGTGCCAGTAGTAAATGGACCTCTGGAAACACCATATATTTT	CASSKWTSGNTIYF
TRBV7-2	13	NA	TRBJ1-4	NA	TGTGCCAGCAGCTTGGCCAGAGTTGAAAAACTGTTTTTT	CASSLARVEKLFF
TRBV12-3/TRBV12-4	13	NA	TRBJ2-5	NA	TGTGCCAGCACTATCGGACACCAAGAGACCCAGTACTTC	CASTIGHQETQYF
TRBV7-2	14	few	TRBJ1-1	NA	TGTGCCAGCAGCCCCCAGGGCGATAGCACTGAAGCTTTCTTT	CASSPQGDSTEAFF
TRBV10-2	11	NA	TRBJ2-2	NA	TGCGCCAGCTGGGGGCCCGGGGAGCTGTTTTTT	CASWGPGELFF
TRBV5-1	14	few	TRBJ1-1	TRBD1	TGCGCCAGCAGCGAGGACAGGGGCCGGTCTGAAGCTTTCTTT	CASSEDRGRSEAFF
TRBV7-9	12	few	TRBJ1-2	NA	TGTGCCAGCAGCGCCGGGACTTATGGCTACACCTTC	CASSAGTYGYTF
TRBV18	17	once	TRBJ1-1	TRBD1	TGTGCCAGCTCACAATCGACTCTCGGACAGGGGGCCACTGAAGCTTTCTTT	CASSQSTLGQGATEAFF
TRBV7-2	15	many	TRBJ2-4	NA	TGTGCCAGCAGTCGGGACACCCTAGCCAAAAACATTCAGTACTTC	CASSRDTLAKNIQYF
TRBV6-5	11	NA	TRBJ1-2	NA	TGTGCCAGCAGCCATGACAGCTTCTACACCTTC	CASSHDSFYTF
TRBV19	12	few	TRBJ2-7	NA	TGTGCCAGTAGTATCGGATCCTACGAGCAGTACTTC	CASSIGSYEQYF
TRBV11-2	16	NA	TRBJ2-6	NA	TGTGCCAGCAGCTTCAGGGGTGGAGCTGGGGCCAACGTCCTGACTTTC	CASSFRGGAGANVLTF
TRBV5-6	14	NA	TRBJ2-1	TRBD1	TGTGCCAGCAGCTCCGACAGGGTATACAATGAGCAGTTCTTC	CASSSDRVYNEQFF
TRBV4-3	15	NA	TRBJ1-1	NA	TGCGCCAGCAGCCAAGATGGGCGCGGGTCCACTGAAGCTTTCTTT	CASSQDGRGSTEAFF
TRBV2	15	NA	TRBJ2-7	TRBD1	TGTGCCAGCAGTCCCCCGACAGGGATCTCCTACGAGCAGTACTTC	CASSPPTGISYEQYF
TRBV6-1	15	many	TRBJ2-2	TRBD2	TGTGCCAGCTCAACTAGCGGGGGGCACACCGGGGAGCTGTTTTTT	CASSTSGGHTGELFF
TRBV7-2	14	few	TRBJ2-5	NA	TGTGCCAGCAGCTTATCCGGGATGGAAGAGACCCAGTACTTC	CASSLSGMEETQYF
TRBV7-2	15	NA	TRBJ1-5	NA	TGTGCCAGCAGCTCGAACAGGGTACTTAATCAGCCCCAGCATTTT	CASSSNRVLNQPQHF
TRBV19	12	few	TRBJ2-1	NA	TGTGCCAGTAGTACCCTCCTCAATGAGCAGTTCTTC	CASSTLLNEQFF
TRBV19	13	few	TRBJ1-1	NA	TGTGCCAGCAGCGGCCCCTGGAACACTGAAGCTTTCTTT	CASSGPWNTEAFF
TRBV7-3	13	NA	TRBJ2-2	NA	TGTGCCAGCAGCTTAACTACAGCCGGGGAGCTGTTTTTT	CASSLTTAGELFF
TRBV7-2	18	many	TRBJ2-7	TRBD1	TGTGCCAGCAGCTCGTGGATAAGACAGGGAACGCAATACGACGAGCAGTACTTC	CASSSWIRQGTQYDEQYF